This T cell receptor (beta chain) was found in a study of cytomegalovirus exposure and HLA in healthy donors. Study-level results: Later analysis placed DRB1 highest and HLA-C lowest in TCR association rates, which differed by HLA locus.

About this clone: Its matching antigen is unknown.

With 60 Vbeta and 13 Jbeta primers, the PCR was carried out. The assay was immunoSEQ multiplex PCR, and TCRdb's table has in-frame clones only and misses some. Of over 85,000 clones in the sample, just over 75% were seen once. Sequenced input: PBMCs. The sequence was collected from a man aged 25 to 45 in good health and CMV-seronegative.

The CDR3 DNA follows: TGTGCCAGCAGTTTTTGGAGCATAGGATCCAATCAGCCCCAGCATTTT. Protein product: CASSFWSIGSNQPQHF. This chain connects TRBV28 to TRBJ1-5, with D unresolved. The CDR3 runs to 16 residues. Trimming shortened V by 3 bases and J by 3 bases, and 15 bases separated the two germline ends. The V gene's germline CDR1 is MDHEN and CDR2 SYDVKM.